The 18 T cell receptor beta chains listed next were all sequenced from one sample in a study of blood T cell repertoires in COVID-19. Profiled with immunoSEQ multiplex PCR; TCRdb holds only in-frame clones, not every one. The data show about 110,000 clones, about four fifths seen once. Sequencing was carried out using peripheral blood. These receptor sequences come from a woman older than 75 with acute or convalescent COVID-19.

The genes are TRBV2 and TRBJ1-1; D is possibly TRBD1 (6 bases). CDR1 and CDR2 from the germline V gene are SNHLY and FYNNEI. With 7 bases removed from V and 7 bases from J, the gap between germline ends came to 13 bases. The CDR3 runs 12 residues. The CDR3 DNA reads TGTGCCAGCACCAGGACAGTAGATGAAGCTTTCTTT. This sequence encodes CASTRTVDEAFF.

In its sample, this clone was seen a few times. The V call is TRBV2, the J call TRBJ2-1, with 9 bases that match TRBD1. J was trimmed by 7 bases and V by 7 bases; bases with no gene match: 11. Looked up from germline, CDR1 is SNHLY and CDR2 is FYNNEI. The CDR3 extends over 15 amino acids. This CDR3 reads CASKLAGQGRNEQFF. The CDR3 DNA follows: TGTGCCAGCAAGTTGGCGGGACAGGGAAGGAATGAGCAGTTCTTC.

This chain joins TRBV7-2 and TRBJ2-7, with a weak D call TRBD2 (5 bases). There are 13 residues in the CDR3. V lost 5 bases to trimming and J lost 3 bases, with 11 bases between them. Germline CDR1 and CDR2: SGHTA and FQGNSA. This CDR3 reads CASSASPGYEQYV. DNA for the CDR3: TGTGCCAGCAGCGCTAGCCCCGGCTACGAGCAGTACGTC.

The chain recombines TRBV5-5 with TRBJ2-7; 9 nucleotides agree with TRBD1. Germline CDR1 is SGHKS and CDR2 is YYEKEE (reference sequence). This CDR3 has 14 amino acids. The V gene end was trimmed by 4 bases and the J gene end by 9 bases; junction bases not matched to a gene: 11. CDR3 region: CASSRTGDFSGQYV. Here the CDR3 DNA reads TGTGCCAGCAGCCGGACAGGGGACTTCAGTGGGCAGTACGTC.

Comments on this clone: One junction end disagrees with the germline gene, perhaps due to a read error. The CDR3 here is CASSRGTGYSKF. The CDR3 coding sequence is TGTGCCAGCAGCCGTGGGACAGGGTATTCAAAATTT. The chain has TRBV12-3 or TRBV12-4 and TRBJ1-5, with 9 bases matching TRBD1. This CDR3 has 12 amino acids.

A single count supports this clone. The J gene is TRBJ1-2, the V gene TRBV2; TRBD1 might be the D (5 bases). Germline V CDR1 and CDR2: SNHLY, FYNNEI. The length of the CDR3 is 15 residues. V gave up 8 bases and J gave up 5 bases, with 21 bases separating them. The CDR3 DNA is TGTGCCAGCCCGACGGGGGGTGATAAGTCTTATGGCTACACCTTC. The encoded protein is CASPTGGDKSYGYTF.

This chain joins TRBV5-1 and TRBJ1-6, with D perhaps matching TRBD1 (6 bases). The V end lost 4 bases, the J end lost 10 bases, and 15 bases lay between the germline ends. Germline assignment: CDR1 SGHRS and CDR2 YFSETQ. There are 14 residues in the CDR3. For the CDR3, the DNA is TGCGCCAGCAGCCAGGACAGACTGGGGTCACCCCTCCACTTT. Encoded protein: CASSQDRLGSPLHF.

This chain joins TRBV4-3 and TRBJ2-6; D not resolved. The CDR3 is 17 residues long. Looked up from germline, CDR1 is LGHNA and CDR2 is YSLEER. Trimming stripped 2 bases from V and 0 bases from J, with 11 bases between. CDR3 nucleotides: TGCGCCAGCAGCCAACAGACACAGCTCTCTGGGGCCAACGTCCTGACTTTC. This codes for CASSQQTQLSGANVLTF.

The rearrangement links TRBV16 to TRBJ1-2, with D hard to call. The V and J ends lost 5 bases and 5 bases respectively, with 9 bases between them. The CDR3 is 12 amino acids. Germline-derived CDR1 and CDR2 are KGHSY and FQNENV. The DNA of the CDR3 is TGTGCCAGCAGCGCGGGAGCGTATGGCTACACCTTC. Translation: CASSAGAYGYTF.

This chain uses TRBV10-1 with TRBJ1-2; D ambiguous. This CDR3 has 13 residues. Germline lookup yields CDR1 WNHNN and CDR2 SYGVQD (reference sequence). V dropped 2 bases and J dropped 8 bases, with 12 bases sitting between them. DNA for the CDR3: TGCGCCAGCAGTGAGGCCAGAGGTTACGGCTACACCTTC. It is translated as CASSEARGYGYTF.

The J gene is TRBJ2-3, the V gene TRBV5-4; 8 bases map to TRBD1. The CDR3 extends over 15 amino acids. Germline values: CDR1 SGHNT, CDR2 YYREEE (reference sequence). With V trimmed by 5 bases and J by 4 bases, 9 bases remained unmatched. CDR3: CASRDPTGEADTQYF. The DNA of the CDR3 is TGTGCCAGCAGGGACCCGACAGGGGAAGCAGATACGCAGTATTTT.

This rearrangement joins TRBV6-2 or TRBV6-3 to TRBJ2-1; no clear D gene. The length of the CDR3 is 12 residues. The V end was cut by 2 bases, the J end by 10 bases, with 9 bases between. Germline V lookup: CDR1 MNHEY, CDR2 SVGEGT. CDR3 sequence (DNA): TGTGCCAGCAGTTACGGGCCTGGAGAGCAGTTCTTC. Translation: CASSYGPGEQFF.

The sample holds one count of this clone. CDR3 in DNA: TGCGCCAGCAGCTTCGAGTCTTTCGACTATGGCTACACCTTC. It yields the protein CASSFESFDYGYTF. V usage is TRBV5-1 and J usage is TRBJ1-2; D ambiguous. The V end lost 2 bases, the J end lost 3 bases, and 11 bases lay between the germline ends. Germline V CDR1 and CDR2: SGHRS, YFSETQ. The CDR3 sequence is 14 residues long.

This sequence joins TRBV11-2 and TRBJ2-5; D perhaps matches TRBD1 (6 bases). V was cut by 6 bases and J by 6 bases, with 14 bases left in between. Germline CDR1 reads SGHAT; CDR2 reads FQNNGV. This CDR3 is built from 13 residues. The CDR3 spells CASRLQGSQTQYF. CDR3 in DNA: TGTGCCAGCAGACTACAGGGTTCCCAGACCCAGTACTTC.

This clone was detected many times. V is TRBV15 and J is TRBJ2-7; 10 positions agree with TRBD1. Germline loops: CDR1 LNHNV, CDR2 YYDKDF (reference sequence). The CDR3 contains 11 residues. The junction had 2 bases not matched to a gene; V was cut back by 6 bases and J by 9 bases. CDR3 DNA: TGTGCCACCAGGGGACAGGGGCCGCAGTACTTC. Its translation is CATRGQGPQYF.

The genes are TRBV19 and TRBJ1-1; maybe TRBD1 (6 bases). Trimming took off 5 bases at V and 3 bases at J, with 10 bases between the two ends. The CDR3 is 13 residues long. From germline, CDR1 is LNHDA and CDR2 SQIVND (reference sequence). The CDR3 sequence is CASSFNRDTEAFF. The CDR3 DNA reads TGTGCCAGTAGTTTTAACAGGGACACTGAAGCTTTCTTT.

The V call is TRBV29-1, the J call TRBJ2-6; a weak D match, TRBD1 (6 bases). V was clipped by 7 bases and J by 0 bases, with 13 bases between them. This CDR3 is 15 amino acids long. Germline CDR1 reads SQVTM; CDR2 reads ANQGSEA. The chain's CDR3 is CSAGTRSSGANVLTF. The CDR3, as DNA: TGCAGCGCTGGGACACGTAGCTCTGGGGCCAACGTCCTGACTTTC.

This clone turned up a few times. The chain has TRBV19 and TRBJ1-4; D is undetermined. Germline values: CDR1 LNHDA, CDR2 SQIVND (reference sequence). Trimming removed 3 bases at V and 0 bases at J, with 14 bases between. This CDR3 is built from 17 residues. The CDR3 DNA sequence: TGTGCCAGTAGTATTTCCGTAGCCTACACAACTAATGAAAAACTGTTTTTT. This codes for CASSISVAYTTNEKLFF.